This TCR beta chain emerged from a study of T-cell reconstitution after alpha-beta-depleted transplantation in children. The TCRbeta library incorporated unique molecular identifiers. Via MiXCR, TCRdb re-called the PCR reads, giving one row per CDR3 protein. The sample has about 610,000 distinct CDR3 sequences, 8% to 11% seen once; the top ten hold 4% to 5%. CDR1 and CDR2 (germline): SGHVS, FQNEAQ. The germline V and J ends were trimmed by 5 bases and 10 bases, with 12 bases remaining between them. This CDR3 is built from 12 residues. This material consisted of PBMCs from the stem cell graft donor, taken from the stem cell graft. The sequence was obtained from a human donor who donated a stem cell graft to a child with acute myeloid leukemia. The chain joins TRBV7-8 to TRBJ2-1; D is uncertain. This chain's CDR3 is CASSTKRFEQFF. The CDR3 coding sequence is TGTGCCAGCAGCACCAAAAGGTTCGAGCAGTTCTTC.